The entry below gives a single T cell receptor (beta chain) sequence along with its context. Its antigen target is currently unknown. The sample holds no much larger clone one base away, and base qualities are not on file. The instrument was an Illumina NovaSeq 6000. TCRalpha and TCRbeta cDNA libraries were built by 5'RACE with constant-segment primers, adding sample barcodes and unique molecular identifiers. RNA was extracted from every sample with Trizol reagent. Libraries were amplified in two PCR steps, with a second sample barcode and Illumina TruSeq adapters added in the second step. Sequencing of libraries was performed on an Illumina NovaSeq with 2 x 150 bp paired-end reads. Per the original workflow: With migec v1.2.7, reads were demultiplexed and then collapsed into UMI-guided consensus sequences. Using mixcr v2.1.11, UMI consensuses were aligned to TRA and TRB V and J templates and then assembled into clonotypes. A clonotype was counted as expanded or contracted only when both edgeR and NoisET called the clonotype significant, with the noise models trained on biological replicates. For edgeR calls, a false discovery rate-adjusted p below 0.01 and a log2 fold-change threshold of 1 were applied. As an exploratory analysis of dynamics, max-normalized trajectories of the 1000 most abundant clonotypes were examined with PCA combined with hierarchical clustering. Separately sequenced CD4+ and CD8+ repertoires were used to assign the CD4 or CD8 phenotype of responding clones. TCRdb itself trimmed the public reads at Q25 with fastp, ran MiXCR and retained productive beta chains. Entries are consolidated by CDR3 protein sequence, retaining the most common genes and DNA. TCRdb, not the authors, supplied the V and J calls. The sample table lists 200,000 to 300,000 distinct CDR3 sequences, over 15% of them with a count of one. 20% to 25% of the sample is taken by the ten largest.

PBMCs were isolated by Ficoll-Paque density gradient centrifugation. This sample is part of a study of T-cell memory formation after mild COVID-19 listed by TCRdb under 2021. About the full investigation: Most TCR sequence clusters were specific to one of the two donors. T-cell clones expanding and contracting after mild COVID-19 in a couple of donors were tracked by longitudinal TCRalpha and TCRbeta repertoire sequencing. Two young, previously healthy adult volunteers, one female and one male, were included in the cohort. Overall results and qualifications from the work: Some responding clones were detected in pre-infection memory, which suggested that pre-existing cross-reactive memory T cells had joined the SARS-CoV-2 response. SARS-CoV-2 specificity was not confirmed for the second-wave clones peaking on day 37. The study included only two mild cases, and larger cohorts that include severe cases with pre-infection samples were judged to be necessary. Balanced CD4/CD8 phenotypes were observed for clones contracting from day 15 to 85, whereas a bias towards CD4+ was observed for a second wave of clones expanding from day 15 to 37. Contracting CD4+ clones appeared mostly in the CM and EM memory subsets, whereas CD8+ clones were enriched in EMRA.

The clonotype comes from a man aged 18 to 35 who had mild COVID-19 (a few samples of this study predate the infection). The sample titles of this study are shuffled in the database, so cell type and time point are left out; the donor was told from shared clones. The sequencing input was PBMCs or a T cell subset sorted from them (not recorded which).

The sequenced DNA: TGTGCCATCAGAACAGGGGTATTTGATAATTCACCCCTCCACTTT. Its translation reads: CAIRTGVFDNSPLHF. This chain is built from TRBV10-3 and TRBJ1-6, and 7 junctional nucleotides match TRBD1. CDR1 and CDR2 are read off the germline V gene as ENHRY and SYGVKD. Relative to germline, V is missing 6 bases and J is missing 5 bases, with 7 bases of the junction outside any gene match. Inclusive of the bounding cysteine and phenylalanine, the CDR3 is 15 residues long. Only the CDR3 DNA is retained, 45 bases long and in frame from the first base.